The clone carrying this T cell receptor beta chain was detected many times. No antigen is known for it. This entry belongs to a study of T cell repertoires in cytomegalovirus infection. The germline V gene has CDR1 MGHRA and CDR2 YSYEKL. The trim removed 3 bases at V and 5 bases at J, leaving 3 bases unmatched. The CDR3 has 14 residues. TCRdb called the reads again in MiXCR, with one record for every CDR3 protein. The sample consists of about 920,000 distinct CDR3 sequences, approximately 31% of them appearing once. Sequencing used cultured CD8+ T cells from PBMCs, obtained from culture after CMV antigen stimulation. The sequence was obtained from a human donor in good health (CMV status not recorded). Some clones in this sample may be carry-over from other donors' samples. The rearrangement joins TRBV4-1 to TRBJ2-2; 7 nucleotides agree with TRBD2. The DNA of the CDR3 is TGCGCCAGCAGCCAGGGGGGGGGTACCGGGGAGCTGTTTTTT. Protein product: CASSQGGGTGELFF.